One and the same sample provided the 18 T cell receptor beta chains below, sequenced in a study of early T cells in non-severe SARS-CoV-2 infection. TCRdb redid the calling of the 5' RACE reads with MiXCR, one entry per CDR3 protein. The sample consists of about 68,000 distinct CDR3 sequences, about a tenth of them appearing once. The specimen sequenced was whole blood. These receptor sequences come from an adult who was a healthcare worker with PCR-confirmed SARS-CoV-2 infection or an uninfected control (not recorded which).

This clonotype appeared a few times. This chain joins TRBV7-9 and TRBJ2-1, with D possibly being TRBD2 (5 bases). V was trimmed by 3 bases and J by 8 bases, leaving 8 bases between them. This CDR3 contains 12 residues. Looked up from germline, CDR1 is SEHNR and CDR2 is FQNEAQ (reference sequence). The CDR3 region has the DNA TGTGCCAGCAGCTTCGGGATTTATGAGCAGTTCTTC. Its translation: CASSFGIYEQFF.

The chain couples TRBV6-5 to TRBJ2-3; 12 nucleotides line up with TRBD2. J lost 1 base, V lost 2 bases, and 4 bases had no gene match. Germline V gives CDR1 MNHEY, CDR2 SVGAGI. CDR3 length: 17 residues. The chain's CDR3 is CASSYRASGRGTDTQYF. The CDR3 DNA is TGTGCCAGCAGTTACCGGGCTAGCGGGAGGGGCACAGATACGCAGTATTTT.

This clonotype was counted many times. The rearrangement uses TRBV20-1 and TRBJ1-5, with 9 bases aligning to TRBD1. V was pared by 6 bases and J by 7 bases, with 7 bases of the junction left unmatched. The CDR3 covers 13 residues. Germline V gives CDR1 DFQATT, CDR2 SNEGSKA (reference sequence). The CDR3 is CSAPDRGGQPQHF. CDR3 nucleotide sequence: TGCAGTGCCCCGGACAGGGGAGGGCAGCCCCAGCATTTT.

This rearrangement joins TRBV20-1 to TRBJ2-1; D possibly corresponds to TRBD2 (5 bases). Per the germline V gene, CDR1 is DFQATT and CDR2 is SNEGSKA (reference sequence). Between the trimmed V and J ends, which lost 6 bases and 6 bases, there was a span of 18 bases. The CDR3 length is 14 residues. CDR3 amino acids: CSASEGPEVNEQFF. CDR3 nucleotide sequence: TGCAGTGCGTCAGAGGGTCCTGAGGTCAATGAGCAGTTCTTC.

The V call is TRBV10-3, the J call TRBJ2-7; 13 bases map to TRBD2. The V and J ends lost 4 bases and 5 bases, in that order; junction bases with no gene match: 5. The CDR3 totals 15 residues. Germline assignment: CDR1 ENHRY and CDR2 SYGVKD. This chain's CDR3 is CAISGTSGSIHEQYF. The DNA of the CDR3 is TGTGCCATCAGTGGGACTAGCGGGAGTATCCACGAGCAGTACTTC.

V and J are TRBV19 and TRBJ1-2; D call uncertain. Germline V gene data show CDR1 as LNHDA and CDR2 as SQIVND (reference sequence). Trimming pared 3 bases from V and 7 bases from J, leaving 15 bases between. This CDR3 contains 14 residues. The CDR3 region is CASSMDKMSLGYTF. CDR3 DNA sequence: TGTGCCAGTAGTATGGATAAAATGTCGCTTGGCTACACCTTC.

This clonotype was recorded at least ten times. The chain uses TRBV9 and TRBJ1-6, with D hard to call. The CDR3 runs 17 residues. V was trimmed by 0 bases and J by 7 bases, leaving 17 bases between them. Germline loops: CDR1 SGDLS, CDR2 YYNGEE. CDR3 coding DNA: TGTGCCAGCAGCGTAGAGTCGGAGGGCGCTAGGAATTCACCCCTCCACTTT. Encoded protein: CASSVESEGARNSPLHF. The full variable domain, in which reference TRBV9 and TRBJ1-6 provide the parts outside the CDR3, is DSGVTQTPKHLITATGQRVTLRCSPRSGDLSVYWYQQSLDQGLQFLIQYYNGEERAKGNILERFSAQQFPDLHSELNLSSLELGDSALYFCASSVESEGARNSPLHFGNGTRLTVT.

This clonotype was recorded many times. The gene calls are TRBV12-3 or TRBV12-4 and TRBJ2-1; 12 nucleotides line up with TRBD2. This CDR3 is 14 amino acids long. After removal of 7 bases from V and 8 bases from J, the junction contained 6 bases not matched to a gene. CDR3 nucleotide sequence: TGTGCCAGCACTAAGACTAGCGGGAGCGATGAGCAGTTCTTC. Translating it yields CASTKTSGSDEQFF.

This clonotype was found a few times. The chain joins TRBV28 to TRBJ2-7; no clear D. The ends were cut back, 4 bases at V and 0 bases at J, with 4 bases in the middle. This CDR3 is built from 12 residues. From germline, CDR1 is MDHEN and CDR2 SYDVKM. The CDR3 DNA is TGTGCCAGCAGTTACCTCTCCTACGAGCAGTACTTC. It yields the protein CASSYLSYEQYF.

The chain recombines TRBV6-6 with TRBJ1-6; D is uncertain. The germline V gene has CDR1 MNHNY and CDR2 SVGAGI (reference sequence). V lost 4 bases and J lost 16, with 11 bases in between. CDR3 length: 11 residues. The CDR3 coding sequence is TGTGCCAGCAGTTTGAACACCCGACTCCACTTT. This gives the protein CASSLNTRLHF.

Regarding this clonotype: The junction shows a germline mismatch at one end, possibly a read error. The chain joins TRBV7-2 to TRBJ2-1, with 9 bases matching TRBD2. Germline assignment: CDR1 SGHTA and CDR2 FQGNSA. CDR3 length: 18 residues. The CDR3 DNA reads TGTGCCAGCAGCTTACTCCTTGGTCTAGCGGGAAGTCGCAATGAGCAGCTCTTC. Translating it yields CASSLLLGLAGSRNEQLF.

V usage is TRBV12-3 or TRBV12-4 and J usage is TRBJ1-5; D unresolved. The CDR3 sequence is 14 residues long. V lost 3 bases and J 2 bases, leaving 8 bases between the germline ends. CDR3 nucleotides: TGTGCCAGCAGTTTTAAAGGAGGCAATCAGCCCCAGCATTTT. Translation gives CASSFKGGNQPQHF.

As to this clonotype: Mismatch with germline at one junction end may stem from a read error. The rearrangement uses TRBV19 and TRBJ1-4; the D gene is possibly TRBD1 (5 bases). This CDR3 contains 14 residues. Germline V lookup: CDR1 LNHDA, CDR2 SQIVND (reference sequence). The CDR3 loop is CSSSLRDEREKLFF. DNA for the CDR3: TGTTCCAGTAGTCTCCGGGACGAGCGTGAAAAACTGTTTTTT.

V usage is TRBV21-1 and J usage is TRBJ2-7; whether TRBD2, the table's D call, matches the DNA was not checked. TRBV21-1 is a pseudogene locus. This CDR3 has 19 amino acids. The CDR3 loop is CASSKAKGRPPWETYEQYF. DNA of the CDR3: TGTGCCAGCAGCAAAGCCAAAGGCCGGCCGCCATGGGAGACATACGAGCAGTACTTC.

This clonotype was seen more than once but under ten times. This chain uses TRBV5-1 with TRBJ1-1, with D uncertain. Germline V CDR1 and CDR2: SGHRS, YFSETQ. The CDR3 sequence is 14 residues long. V lost 6 bases and J 1 base, leaving 13 bases between the germline ends. CDR3 nucleotides: TGCGCCAGCACCGTAAAGGGTCAGAACACTGAAGCTTTCTTT. As protein: CASTVKGQNTEAFF.

This clonotype was counted at least ten times. This chain uses TRBV4-1 with TRBJ2-7; D gene uncertain. The CDR3 is made up of 14 amino acids. Per the germline V gene, CDR1 is MGHRA and CDR2 is YSYEKL. V dropped 1 base and J dropped 4 bases, with 11 bases sitting between them. The CDR3 DNA sequence: TGCGCCAGCAGCCAAGGGCTCGACGGGTACGAGCAGTACTTC. This gives the protein CASSQGLDGYEQYF.

This clonotype was counted many times. The V gene is TRBV5-1, the J gene TRBJ2-7; D gene ambiguous. The CDR3 contains 13 residues. Trimming stripped 4 bases from V and 3 bases from J, with 11 bases between. From germline, CDR1 is SGHRS and CDR2 YFSETQ. In DNA form, the CDR3 reads TGCGCCAGCAGCGTAACTCCTAGCTACGAGCAGTACTTC. Its translation: CASSVTPSYEQYF.

This clonotype was counted ten times or more. The V and J genes are TRBV27 and TRBJ2-1, with 11 bases aligning to TRBD2. The CDR3 is 13 residues long. Germline CDR1 is MNHEY and CDR2 is SMNVEV (reference sequence). V shed 8 bases and J 7 bases; nucleotides not matched to a gene: 4. The CDR3 region is CASGLAGLNEQFF. The CDR3 nucleotides are TGTGCCAGCGGACTAGCGGGTTTAAATGAGCAGTTCTTC.